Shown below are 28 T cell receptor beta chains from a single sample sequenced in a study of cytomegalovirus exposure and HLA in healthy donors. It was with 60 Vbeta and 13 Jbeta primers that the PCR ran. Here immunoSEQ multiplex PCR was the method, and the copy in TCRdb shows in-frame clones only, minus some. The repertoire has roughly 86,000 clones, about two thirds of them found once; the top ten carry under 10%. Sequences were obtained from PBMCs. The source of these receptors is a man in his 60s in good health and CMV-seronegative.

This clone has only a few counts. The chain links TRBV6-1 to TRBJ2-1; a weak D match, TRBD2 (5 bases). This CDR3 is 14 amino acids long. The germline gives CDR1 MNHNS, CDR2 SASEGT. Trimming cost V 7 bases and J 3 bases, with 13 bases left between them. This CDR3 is CASIGVFDYNEQFF. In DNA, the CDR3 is TGTGCCAGCATCGGGGTCTTCGACTACAATGAGCAGTTCTTC.

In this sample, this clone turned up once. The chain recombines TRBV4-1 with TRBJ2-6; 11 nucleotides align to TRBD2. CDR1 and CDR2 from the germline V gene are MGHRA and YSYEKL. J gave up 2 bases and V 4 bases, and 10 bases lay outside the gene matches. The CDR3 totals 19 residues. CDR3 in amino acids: CASSPLTRSGGAGANVLTF. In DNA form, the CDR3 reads TGCGCCAGCAGCCCCCTAACGCGTAGCGGGGGGGCTGGGGCCAACGTCCTGACTTTC.

The CDR3 bases are TGCAGCGTCAAGGACAGGGGATCCTACGAGCAGTACTTC. Translation: CSVKDRGSYEQYF. This chain links TRBV29-1 with TRBJ2-7; 9 nucleotides line up with TRBD1. CDR1 is SQVTM, CDR2 ANQGSEA, per germline. After removal of 6 bases from V and 1 base from J, the junction contained 4 bases not matched to a gene. The CDR3 runs 13 residues.

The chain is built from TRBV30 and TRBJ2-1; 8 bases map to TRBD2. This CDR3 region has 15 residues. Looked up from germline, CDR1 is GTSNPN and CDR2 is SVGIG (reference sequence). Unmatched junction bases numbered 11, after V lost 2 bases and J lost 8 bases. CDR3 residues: CAWSFGRGGRDEQFF. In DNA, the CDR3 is TGTGCCTGGAGTTTCGGTCGGGGGGGTAGGGATGAGCAGTTCTTC.

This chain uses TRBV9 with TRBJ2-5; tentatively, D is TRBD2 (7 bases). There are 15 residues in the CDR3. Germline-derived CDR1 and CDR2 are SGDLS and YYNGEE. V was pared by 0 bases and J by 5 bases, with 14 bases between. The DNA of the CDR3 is TGTGCCAGCAGCGTAGCGGGGGGCCAGTTTGAGACCCAGTACTTC. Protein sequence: CASSVAGGQFETQYF.

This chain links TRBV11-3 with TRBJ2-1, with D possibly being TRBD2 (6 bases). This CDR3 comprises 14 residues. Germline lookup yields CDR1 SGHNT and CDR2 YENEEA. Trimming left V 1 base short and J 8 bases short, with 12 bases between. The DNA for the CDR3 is TGTGCCAGCAGCTTAGCCGGGGGTAAGGATGAGCAGTTCTTC. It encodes CASSLAGGKDEQFF.

Written as DNA, the CDR3 is TGTGCCAGCAGCCAAGGAAGCCGGGAGGTTTCGTACGAGCAGTACTTC. The encoded protein is CASSQGSREVSYEQYF. V gene TRBV4-2 combines with J gene TRBJ2-7; 7 nucleotides align to TRBD2. The J segment lost 4 bases and the V segment lost 1 base, leaving 10 bases of the junction unmatched. Germline CDR1 reads LGHNA; CDR2 reads YNFKEQ. CDR3 size: 16 residues.

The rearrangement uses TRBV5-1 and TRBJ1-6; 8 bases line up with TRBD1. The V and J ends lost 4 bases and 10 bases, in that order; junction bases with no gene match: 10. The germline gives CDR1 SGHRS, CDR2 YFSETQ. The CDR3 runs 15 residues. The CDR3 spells CASSLDRARRSPLHF. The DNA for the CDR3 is TGCGCCAGCAGCCTGGACAGGGCGAGGCGGTCACCCCTCCACTTT.

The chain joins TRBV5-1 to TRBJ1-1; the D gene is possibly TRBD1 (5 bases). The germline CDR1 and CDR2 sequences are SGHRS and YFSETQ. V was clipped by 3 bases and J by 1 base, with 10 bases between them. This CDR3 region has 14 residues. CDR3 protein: CASSWGHANTEAFF. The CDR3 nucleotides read TGCGCCAGCAGCTGGGGCCACGCGAACACTGAAGCTTTCTTT.

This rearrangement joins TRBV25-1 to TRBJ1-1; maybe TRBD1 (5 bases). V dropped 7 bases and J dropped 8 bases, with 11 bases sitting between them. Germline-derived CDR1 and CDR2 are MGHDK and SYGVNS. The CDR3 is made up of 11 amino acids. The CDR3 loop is CASIQGTEAFF. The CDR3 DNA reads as TGTGCCAGCATCCAGGGCACCGAAGCTTTCTTT. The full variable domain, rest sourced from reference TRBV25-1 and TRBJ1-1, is EADIYQTPRYLVIGTGKKITLECSQTMGHDKMYWYQQDPGMELHLIHYSYGVNSTEKGDLSSESTVSRIRTEHFPLTLESARPSHTSQYLCASIQGTEAFFGQGTRLTVV.

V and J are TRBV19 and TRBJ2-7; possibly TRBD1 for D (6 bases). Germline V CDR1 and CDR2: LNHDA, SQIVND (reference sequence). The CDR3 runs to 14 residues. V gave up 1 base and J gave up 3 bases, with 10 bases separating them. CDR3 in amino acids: CASSIVPGDYEQYF. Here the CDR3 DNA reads TGTGCCAGTAGTATAGTTCCAGGGGACTACGAGCAGTACTTC.

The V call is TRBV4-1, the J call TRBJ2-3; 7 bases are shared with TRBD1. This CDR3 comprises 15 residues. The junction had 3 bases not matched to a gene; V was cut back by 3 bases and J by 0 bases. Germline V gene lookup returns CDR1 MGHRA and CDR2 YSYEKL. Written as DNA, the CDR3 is TGCGCCAGCAGCCAGGTCAGGGGGAGCACAGATACGCAGTATTTT. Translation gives CASSQVRGSTDTQYF.

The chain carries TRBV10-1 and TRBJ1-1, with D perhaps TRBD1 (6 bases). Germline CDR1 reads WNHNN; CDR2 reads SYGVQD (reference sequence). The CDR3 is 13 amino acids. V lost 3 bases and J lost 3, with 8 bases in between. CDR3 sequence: CASSDRGYTEAFF. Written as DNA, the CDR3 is TGCGCCAGCAGTGACAGGGGATACACTGAAGCTTTCTTT.

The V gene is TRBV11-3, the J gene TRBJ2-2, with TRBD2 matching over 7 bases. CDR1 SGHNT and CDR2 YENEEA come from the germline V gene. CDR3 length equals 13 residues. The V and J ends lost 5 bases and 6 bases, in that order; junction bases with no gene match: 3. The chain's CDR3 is CASSLGGAGELFF. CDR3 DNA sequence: TGTGCCAGCAGCCTGGGGGGGGCCGGGGAGCTGTTTTTT. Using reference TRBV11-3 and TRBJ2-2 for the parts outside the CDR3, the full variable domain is EAGVVQSPRYKIIEKKQPVAFWCNPISGHNTLYWYLQNLGQGPELLIRYENEEAVDDSQLPKDRFSAERLKGVDSTLKIQPAELGDSAVYLCASSLGGAGELFFGEGSRLTVL.

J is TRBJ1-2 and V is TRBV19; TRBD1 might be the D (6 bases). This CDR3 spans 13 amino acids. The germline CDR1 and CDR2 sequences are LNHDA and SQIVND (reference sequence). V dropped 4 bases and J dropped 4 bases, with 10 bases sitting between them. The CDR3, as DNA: TGTGCCAGTAGTAACCCAGGGGCCTATGGCTACACCTTC. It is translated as CASSNPGAYGYTF.

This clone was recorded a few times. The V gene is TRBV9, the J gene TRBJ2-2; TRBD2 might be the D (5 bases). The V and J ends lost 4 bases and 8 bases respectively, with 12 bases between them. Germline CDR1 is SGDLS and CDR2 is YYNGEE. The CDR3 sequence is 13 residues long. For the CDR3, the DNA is TGTGCCAGCAGCCCTCGGGAAGGGGGGGAGCTGTTTTTT. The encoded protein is CASSPREGGELFF.

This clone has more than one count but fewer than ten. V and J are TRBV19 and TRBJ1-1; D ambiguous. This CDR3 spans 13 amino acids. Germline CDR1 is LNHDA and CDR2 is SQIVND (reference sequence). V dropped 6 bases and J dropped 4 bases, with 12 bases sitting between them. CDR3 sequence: CASRPYTGTEAFF. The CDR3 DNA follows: TGTGCCAGTAGACCCTATACGGGCACTGAAGCTTTCTTT.

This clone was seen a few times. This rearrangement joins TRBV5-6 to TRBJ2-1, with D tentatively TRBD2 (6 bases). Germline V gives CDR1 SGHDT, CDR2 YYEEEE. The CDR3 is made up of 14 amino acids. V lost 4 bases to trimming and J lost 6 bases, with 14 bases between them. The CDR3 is CASSTPSGGNEQFF. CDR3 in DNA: TGTGCCAGCAGCACCCCGTCCGGGGGCAATGAGCAGTTCTTC.

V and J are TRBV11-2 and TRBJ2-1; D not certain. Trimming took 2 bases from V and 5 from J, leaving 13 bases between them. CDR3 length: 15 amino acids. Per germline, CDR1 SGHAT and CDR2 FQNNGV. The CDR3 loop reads CASSLKWAINNEQFF. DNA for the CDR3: TGTGCCAGCAGCTTAAAGTGGGCTATCAACAATGAGCAGTTCTTC.

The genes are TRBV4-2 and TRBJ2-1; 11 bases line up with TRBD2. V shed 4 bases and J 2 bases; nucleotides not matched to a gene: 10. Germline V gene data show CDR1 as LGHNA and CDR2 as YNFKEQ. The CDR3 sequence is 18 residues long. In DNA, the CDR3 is TGTGCCAGCAGCCCACACCGAGAGACTAGCGGGGCCTACAATGAGCAGTTCTTC. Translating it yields CASSPHRETSGAYNEQFF.

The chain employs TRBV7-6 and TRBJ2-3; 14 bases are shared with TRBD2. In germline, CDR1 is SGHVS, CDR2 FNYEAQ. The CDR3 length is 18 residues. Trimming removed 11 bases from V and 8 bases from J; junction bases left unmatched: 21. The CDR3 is CAVVLGSTSGREEVTQYF. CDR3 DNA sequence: TGTGCCGTTGTCCTGGGGTCGACTAGCGGGAGGGAGGAAGTTACGCAGTATTTT. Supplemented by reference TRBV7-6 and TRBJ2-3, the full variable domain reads GAGVSQSPRYKVTKRGQDVALRCDPISGHVSLYWYRQALGQGPEFLTYFNYEAQQDKSGLPNDRFSAERPEGSISTLTIQRTEQRDSAMYRCAVVLGSTSGREEVTQYFGPGTRLTVL.

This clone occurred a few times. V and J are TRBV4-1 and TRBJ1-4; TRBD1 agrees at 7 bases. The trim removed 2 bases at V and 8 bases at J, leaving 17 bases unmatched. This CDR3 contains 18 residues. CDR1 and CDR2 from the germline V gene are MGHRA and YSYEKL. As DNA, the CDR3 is TGCGCCAGCAGCCAATTTAGGCCAGGGGGGCCCAGTCGGGAAAAACTGTTTTTT. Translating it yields CASSQFRPGGPSREKLFF.

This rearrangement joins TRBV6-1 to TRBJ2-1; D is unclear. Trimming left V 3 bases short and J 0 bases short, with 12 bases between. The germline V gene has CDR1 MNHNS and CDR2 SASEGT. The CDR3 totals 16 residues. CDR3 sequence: CASSELRISSYNEQFF. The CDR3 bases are TGTGCCAGCAGTGAGTTGAGGATTAGCTCCTACAATGAGCAGTTCTTC.

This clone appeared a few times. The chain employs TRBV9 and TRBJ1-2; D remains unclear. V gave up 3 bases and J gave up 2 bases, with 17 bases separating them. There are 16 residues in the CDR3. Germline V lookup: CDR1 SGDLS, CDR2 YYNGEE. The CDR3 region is CASSASDSYGNYGYTF. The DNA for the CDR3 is TGTGCCAGCAGCGCTTCCGACTCCTACGGAAACTATGGCTACACCTTC.

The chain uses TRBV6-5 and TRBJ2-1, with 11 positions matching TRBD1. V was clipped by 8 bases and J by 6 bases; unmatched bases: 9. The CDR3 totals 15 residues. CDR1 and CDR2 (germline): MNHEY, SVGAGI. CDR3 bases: TGTGCCAGCGACTCTCCGGGACAGGGGGGCAATGAGCAGTTCTTC. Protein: CASDSPGQGGNEQFF.

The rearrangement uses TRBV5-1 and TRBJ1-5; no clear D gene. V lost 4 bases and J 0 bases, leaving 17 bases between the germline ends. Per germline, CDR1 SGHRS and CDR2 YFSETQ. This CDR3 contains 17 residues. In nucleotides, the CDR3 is TGCGCCAGCAGCCCTGAGGGTGGGATCGCTAGCAATCAGCCCCAGCATTTT. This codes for CASSPEGGIASNQPQHF. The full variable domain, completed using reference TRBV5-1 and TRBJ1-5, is KAGVTQTPRYLIKTRGQQVTLSCSPISGHRSVSWYQQTPGQGLQFLFEYFSETQRNKGNFPGRFSGRQFSNSRSEMNVSTLELGDSALYLCASSPEGGIASNQPQHFGDGTRLSIL.

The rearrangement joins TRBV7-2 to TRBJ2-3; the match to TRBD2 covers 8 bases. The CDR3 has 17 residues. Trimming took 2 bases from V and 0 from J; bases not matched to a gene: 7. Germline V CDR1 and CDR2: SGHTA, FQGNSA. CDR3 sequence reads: CASSLSAAGASTDTQYF. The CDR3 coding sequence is TGTGCCAGCAGCTTAAGTGCAGCGGGGGCGAGCACAGATACGCAGTATTTT. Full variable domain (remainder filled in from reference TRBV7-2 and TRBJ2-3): GAGVSQSPSNKVTEKGKDVELRCDPISGHTALYWYRQSLGQGLEFLIYFQGNSAPDKSGLPSDRFSAERTGGSVSTLTIQRTQQEDSAVYLCASSLSAAGASTDTQYFGPGTRLTVL.

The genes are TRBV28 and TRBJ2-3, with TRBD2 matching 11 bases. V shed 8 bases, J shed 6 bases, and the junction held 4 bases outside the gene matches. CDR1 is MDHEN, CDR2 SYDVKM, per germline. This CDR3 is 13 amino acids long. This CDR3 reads CASVAGGVDTQYF. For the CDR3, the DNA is TGTGCCAGCGTAGCGGGGGGGGTGGATACGCAGTATTTT.